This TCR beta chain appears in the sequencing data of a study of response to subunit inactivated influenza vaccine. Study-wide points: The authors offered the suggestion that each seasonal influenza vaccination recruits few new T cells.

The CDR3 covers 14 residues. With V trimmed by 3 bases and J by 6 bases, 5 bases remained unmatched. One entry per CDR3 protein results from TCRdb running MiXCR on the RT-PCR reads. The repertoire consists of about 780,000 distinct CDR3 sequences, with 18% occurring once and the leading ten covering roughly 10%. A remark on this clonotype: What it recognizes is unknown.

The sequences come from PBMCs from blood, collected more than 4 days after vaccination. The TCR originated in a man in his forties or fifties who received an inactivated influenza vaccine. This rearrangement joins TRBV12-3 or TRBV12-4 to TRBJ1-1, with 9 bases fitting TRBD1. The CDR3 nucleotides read TGTGCCAGCAGTTTTAGACAGGGGGGCCCTGAAGCTTTCTTT. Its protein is CASSFRQGGPEAFF.